These 20 T cell receptor beta chains share one sample of origin, sequenced in a study of blood T cell repertoires in COVID-19. Repertoires were generated with immunoSEQ multiplex PCR, while TCRdb's copy carries only in-frame clones and drops some. Counted here are around 110,000 clones, around 88% occurring once; the ten biggest clones make up 6.8%. Sequencing was done on a sample of peripheral blood. Every receptor here comes from a man aged 50-59 years with active or convalescent COVID-19.

This chain links TRBV14 with TRBJ1-6; TRBD1 aligns across 9 bases. Germline lookup yields CDR1 SGHDN and CDR2 FVKESK. V lost 3 bases to trimming and J lost 8 bases; unmatched junction nucleotides: 5. CDR3 length: 15 residues. The DNA for the CDR3 is TGTGCCAGCAGCCATACAACAGGGGGCGATTCACCCCTCCACTTT. It specifies CASSHTTGGDSPLHF.

This chain uses TRBV6-2 or TRBV6-3 with TRBJ1-1, with D possibly being TRBD1 (6 bases). Germline V CDR1 and CDR2: MNHEY, SVGEGT. The germline V and J ends were trimmed by 3 bases and 1 base, with 15 bases remaining between them. The CDR3 sequence is 16 residues long. CDR3 DNA sequence: TGTGCCAGCAGTTATGGGGACACTCACCCGAACACTGAAGCTTTCTTT. Amino acids: CASSYGDTHPNTEAFF.

This clone was counted once. The rearrangement uses TRBV9 and TRBJ2-6; possible D gene TRBD1, 6 bases. The CDR3 length is 17 residues. Germline V lookup: CDR1 SGDLS, CDR2 YYNGEE. With 3 bases removed from V and 0 bases from J, the gap between germline ends came to 13 bases. CDR3 in DNA: TGTGCCAGCAGCGCGCACCCAGGGGTCTCTGGGGCCAACGTCCTGACTTTC. The encoded protein is CASSAHPGVSGANVLTF.

The genes are TRBV7-9 and TRBJ2-1; 9 bases map to TRBD1. Germline CDR1 SEHNR, CDR2 FQNEAQ (reference sequence). The CDR3 has 16 amino acids. J lost 5 bases, V lost 5 bases, and 10 bases had no gene match. CDR3 sequence: CASSPTTGGVDNEQFF. The CDR3 nucleotides are TGTGCCAGCAGCCCAACGACAGGGGGGGTGGACAATGAGCAGTTCTTC. The variable domain in full, completed from reference TRBV7-9 and TRBJ2-1, reads DTGVSQNPRHKITKRGQNVTFRCDPISEHNRLYWYRQTLGQGPEFLTYFQNEAQLEKSRLLSDRFSAERPKGSFSTLEIQRTEQGDSAMYLCASSPTTGGVDNEQFFGPGTRLTVL.

V gene TRBV3-1 (or the pseudogene TRBV3-2) combines with J gene TRBJ2-7, with no clear D. This CDR3 has 14 amino acids. Germline CDR1 and CDR2: LGHDT and YNNKEL (reference sequence). Trimming pared 4 bases from V and 1 base from J, leaving 11 bases between. The CDR3 coding sequence is TGTGCCAGCAGCCCCTCTCTAGTGTCCTACGAGCAGTACTTC. This translates into CASSPSLVSYEQYF.

The chain uses TRBV6-1 and TRBJ1-5, with D unresolved. The CDR3 is made up of 13 amino acids. Germline values: CDR1 MNHNS, CDR2 SASEGT. V was shortened by 3 bases and J by 5 bases, with 8 bases between the two germline ends. CDR3 residues: CASSEGTYQPQHF. The CDR3 nucleotides read TGTGCCAGCAGTGAGGGCACCTATCAGCCCCAGCATTTT.

CDR3 sequence reads: CASTLFAGQGNSPLHF. CDR3 sequence (DNA): TGTGCCAGCACCCTCTTCGCGGGACAGGGGAATTCACCCCTCCACTTT. The genes are TRBV6-6 and TRBJ1-6, with 10 bases fitting TRBD1. Germline V gene lookup returns CDR1 MNHNY and CDR2 SVGAGI (reference sequence). V trimming: 7 bases; J trimming: 7 bases; junction bases outside the gene matches: 10. The CDR3 is 16 residues long.

V gene TRBV7-6 combines with J gene TRBJ2-1; 8 nucleotides align to TRBD1. CDR3 length equals 15 residues. After removal of 5 bases from V and 2 bases from J, the junction contained 5 bases not matched to a gene. Germline assignment: CDR1 SGHVS and CDR2 FNYEAQ. The CDR3 DNA follows: TGTGCCAGCAGCCCGTACAGGGGGACCTACAATGAGCAGTTCTTC. It translates to CASSPYRGTYNEQFF.

The chain employs TRBV28 and TRBJ2-1, with 12 bases identical to TRBD2. Germline V gene sequence: CDR1 MDHEN, CDR2 SYDVKM. The CDR3 totals 19 residues. V shed 6 bases, J shed 0 bases, and the junction held 12 bases outside the gene matches. DNA for the CDR3: TGTGCCAGCAGATCGATTGGACTAGCGGGGACAAGCTCCTACAATGAGCAGTTCTTC. Translating gives CASRSIGLAGTSSYNEQFF.

The chain has TRBV9 and TRBJ2-1, with unresolved D. The CDR3 extends over 12 amino acids. The germline gives CDR1 SGDLS, CDR2 YYNGEE. Trimming removed 0 bases at V and 9 bases at J, with 7 bases between. The CDR3 loop is CASSVATVEQFF. CDR3 nucleotides: TGTGCCAGCAGCGTAGCTACGGTTGAGCAGTTCTTC.

J is TRBJ2-3 and V is TRBV3-1 (or the pseudogene TRBV3-2); D gene unclear. This CDR3 contains 15 residues. Per germline, CDR1 LGHDT and CDR2 YNNKEL (reference sequence). V was cut by 1 base and J by 0 bases, with 8 bases left in between. CDR3 in amino acids: CASSQGAISTDTQYF. The CDR3 DNA sequence: TGTGCCAGCAGCCAAGGGGCCATTAGCACAGATACGCAGTATTTT.

The V call is TRBV7-6, the J call TRBJ1-2, with D tentatively TRBD1 (6 bases). The CDR3 is made up of 14 amino acids. V lost 2 bases and J lost 5, with 12 bases in between. Looked up from germline, CDR1 is SGHVS and CDR2 is FNYEAQ. The CDR3: CASSLRAGDYGYTF. Written as DNA, the CDR3 is TGTGCCAGCAGCTTACGGGCAGGGGATTATGGCTACACCTTC.

Worth noting for this clone: Compared with germline, one end of the junction differs, possibly owing to a read error. This rearrangement joins TRBV7-7 to TRBJ2-3; TRBD1 is a possible D gene (6 bases). CDR1 and CDR2 from the germline V gene are SSHAT and FNYEAQ (reference sequence). This CDR3 has 14 amino acids. CDR3 sequence (DNA): TGTGCTAGCAGCTTGGACAGTAGCACAGATACGCAGTATTTT. This sequence encodes CASSLDSSTDTQYF.

This clone was detected only a few times. V gene TRBV29-1 combines with J gene TRBJ1-3; no clear D gene. CDR3 length equals 14 residues. Germline V lookup: CDR1 SQVTM, CDR2 ANQGSEA. V dropped 5 bases and J dropped 1 base, with 12 bases sitting between them. This chain's CDR3 is CSVSGGESGNTIYF. Written as DNA, the CDR3 is TGCAGCGTTTCCGGCGGGGAGTCTGGAAACACCATATATTTT.

This chain connects TRBV9 to TRBJ2-5, with 11 bases matching TRBD2. J gave up 5 bases and V 0 bases, and 12 bases lay outside the gene matches. The CDR3 totals 18 residues. Germline V gives CDR1 SGDLS, CDR2 YYNGEE. The CDR3: CASSVGLAGGPDGETQYF. The DNA for the CDR3 is TGTGCCAGCAGCGTAGGCCTAGCGGGAGGTCCGGACGGGGAGACCCAGTACTTC.

This chain connects TRBV5-1 to TRBJ2-1; D possibly corresponds to TRBD2 (5 bases). V lost 5 bases to trimming and J lost 4 bases, with 13 bases between them. Germline CDR1 SGHRS, CDR2 YFSETQ. This CDR3 comprises 14 residues. CDR3 DNA: TGCGCCAGCAGACCAGAGGGCAGGTACAATGAGCAGTTCTTC. This codes for CASRPEGRYNEQFF.

The rearrangement joins TRBV7-2 to TRBJ2-7; D is perhaps TRBD1 (5 bases). V lost 2 bases, J lost 3 bases, and 8 bases lay in between. The CDR3 extends over 13 amino acids. Per the germline V gene, CDR1 is SGHTA and CDR2 is FQGNSA. The CDR3 DNA reads TGTGCCAGCAGCTTACAGGGCAACTACGAGCAGTACTTC. The encoded protein is CASSLQGNYEQYF. Full variable domain (rest looked up from reference TRBV7-2 and TRBJ2-7): GAGVSQSPSNKVTEKGKDVELRCDPISGHTALYWYRQSLGQGLEFLIYFQGNSAPDKSGLPSDRFSAERTGGSVSTLTIQRTQQEDSAVYLCASSLQGNYEQYFGPGTRLTVT.

The gene calls are TRBV28 and TRBJ1-2; D might be TRBD1 (5 bases). The CDR3 runs 12 residues. Trimming took off 6 bases at V and 8 bases at J, with 13 bases between the two ends. Germline V gene lookup returns CDR1 MDHEN and CDR2 SYDVKM. The CDR3 protein is CASSYQGRGYTF. Here the CDR3 DNA reads TGTGCCAGCAGCTACCAGGGTAGGGGCTACACCTTC.

V and J are TRBV19 and TRBJ2-1; 10 bases line up with TRBD2. Losses at the gene ends were 5 bases for V and 4 bases for J; bases not matched to a gene: 8. The germline V gene encodes CDR1 LNHDA and CDR2 SQIVND (reference sequence). The CDR3 is made up of 16 amino acids. The CDR3 DNA reads TGTGCCAGTAGTCCCAGGACTAGCGGACGATACAATGAGCAGTTCTTC. Encoded protein: CASSPRTSGRYNEQFF.

V is TRBV11-2 and J is TRBJ2-2; 11 bases fit TRBD2. Germline V gene data show CDR1 as SGHAT and CDR2 as FQNNGV. The ends lost 5 bases at V and 0 bases at J; junction bases unmatched: 2. The CDR3 is 16 amino acids. The DNA for the CDR3 is TGTGCCAGCAGCAGGGGACTAGCGGCGAACACCGGGGAGCTGTTTTTT. Translation gives CASSRGLAANTGELFF.